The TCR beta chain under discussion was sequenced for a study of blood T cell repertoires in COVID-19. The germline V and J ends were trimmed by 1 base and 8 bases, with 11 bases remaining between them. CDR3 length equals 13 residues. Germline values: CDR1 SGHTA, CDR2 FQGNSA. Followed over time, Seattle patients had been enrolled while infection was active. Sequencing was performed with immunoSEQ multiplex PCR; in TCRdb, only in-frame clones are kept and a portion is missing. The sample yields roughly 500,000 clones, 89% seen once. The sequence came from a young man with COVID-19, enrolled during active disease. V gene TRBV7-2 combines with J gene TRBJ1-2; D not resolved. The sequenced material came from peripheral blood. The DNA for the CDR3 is TGTGCCAGCAGCTTAGACCGGAGAATAGGCTACACCTTC. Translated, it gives CASSLDRRIGYTF.